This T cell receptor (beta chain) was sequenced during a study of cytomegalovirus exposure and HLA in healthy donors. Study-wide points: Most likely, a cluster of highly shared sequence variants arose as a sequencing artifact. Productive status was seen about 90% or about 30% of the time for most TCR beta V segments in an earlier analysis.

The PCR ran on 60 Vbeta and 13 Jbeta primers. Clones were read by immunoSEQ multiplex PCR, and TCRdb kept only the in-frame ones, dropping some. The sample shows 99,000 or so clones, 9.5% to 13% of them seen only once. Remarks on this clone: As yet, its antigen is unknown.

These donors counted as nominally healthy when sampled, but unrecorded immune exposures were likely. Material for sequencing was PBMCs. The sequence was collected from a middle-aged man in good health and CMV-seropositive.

CDR3 protein: CASSLPRGPVGNEQFF. In DNA, the CDR3 is TGTGCCAGCAGCTTACCCAGGGGTCCGGTCGGCAATGAGCAGTTCTTC. The chain is built from TRBV7-8 and TRBJ2-1; weak D call: TRBD1 (6 bases). Germline loops: CDR1 SGHVS, CDR2 FQNEAQ. The CDR3 contains 16 residues. The V end lost 2 bases, the J end lost 6 bases, and 17 bases lay between the germline ends.